Listed here are 9 T cell receptor beta chains from one sample, sequenced in a study of T cell responses to AZD1222 COVID-19 vaccine. The table came from immunoSEQ multiplex PCR; TCRdb's copy has only in-frame clones and leaves some out. The sample lists around 84,000 clones; roughly 88% were seen once. The material was peripheral blood, obtained on day 0 of MenACWY control vaccination. All receptors derive from an adult in good health.

In its sample, this clone was seen a few times. The chain uses TRBV6-5 and TRBJ1-1, with 8 nucleotides matching TRBD1. This CDR3 has 14 amino acids. V was pared by 2 bases and J by 11 bases, with 10 bases of the junction left unmatched. Germline V gives CDR1 MNHEY, CDR2 SVGAGI. CDR3 protein: CASSYETGRTGAFF. For the CDR3, the DNA is TGTGCCAGCAGTTACGAGACAGGGAGGACAGGGGCTTTCTTT.

The gene calls are TRBV20-1 and TRBJ1-2; D gene uncertain. CDR1 is DFQATT, CDR2 SNEGSKA, per germline (reference sequence). Trimming pared 3 bases from V and 10 bases from J, leaving 9 bases between. The CDR3 has 10 amino acids. The CDR3 DNA follows: TGCAGTGCTAGCAACGGGATCTACACCTTC. It translates to CSASNGIYTF.

The chain uses TRBV9 and TRBJ2-1, with 9 bases that match TRBD1. The CDR3 consists of 15 residues. The V gene's germline CDR1 is SGDLS and CDR2 YYNGEE. J gave up 10 bases and V 1 base, and 9 bases lay outside the gene matches. CDR3 coding DNA: TGTGCCAGCAGCGTAAGGCTGGACAGGGGTGAAGAGCAGTTCTTC. Translation gives CASSVRLDRGEEQFF.

V usage is TRBV9 and J usage is TRBJ1-5; 7 nucleotides line up with TRBD1. The germline CDR1 and CDR2 sequences are SGDLS and YYNGEE. V lost 2 bases and J lost 3; bases outside the gene matches: 2. CDR3 length: 14 residues. CDR3 sequence: CASSVGTDNQPQHF. The CDR3 DNA is TGTGCCAGCAGCGTCGGGACAGACAATCAGCCCCAGCATTTT.

V usage is TRBV10-2 and J usage is TRBJ2-2, with no clear D. The CDR3 sequence is 13 residues long. Germline V lookup: CDR1 WSHSY, CDR2 SAAADI. V was shortened by 8 bases and J by 8 bases, with 15 bases between the two germline ends. DNA of the CDR3: TGCGCCAGCCCCGATCCTCTCTCGGGGGAGCTGTTTTTT. Encoded protein: CASPDPLSGELFF.

This sequence joins TRBV27 and TRBJ1-5; TRBD1 aligns across 7 bases. Per germline, CDR1 MNHEY and CDR2 SMNVEV (reference sequence). J lost 6 bases, V lost 5 bases, and 7 bases had no gene match. The CDR3 length is 14 residues. CDR3 sequence reads: CASSLTGAIQPQHF. In nucleotides, the CDR3 is TGTGCCAGCAGTCTAACAGGGGCGATTCAGCCCCAGCATTTT.

The genes are TRBV5-1 and TRBJ2-1; 8 bases are a match to TRBD2. The CDR3 sequence is 15 residues long. Germline-derived CDR1 and CDR2 are SGHRS and YFSETQ. Trimming at V came to 3 bases and at J to 7 bases, leaving 9 bases not matched to a gene. CDR3 residues: CASSSTSVGGNEQFF. In DNA, the CDR3 is TGCGCCAGCAGCTCGACTAGCGTAGGGGGGAATGAGCAGTTCTTC.

The gene calls are TRBV5-1 and TRBJ1-5; perhaps TRBD1 as D (5 bases). CDR1 SGHRS and CDR2 YFSETQ come from the germline V gene. The V end lost 1 base, the J end lost 4 bases, and 12 bases lay between the germline ends. The CDR3 is 15 amino acids. CDR3 bases: TGCGCCAGCAGCTTGTGGGGGGACCCGAATCAGCCCCAGCATTTT. It specifies CASSLWGDPNQPQHF.

Here the CDR3 reads CATLRDSYNEQFF. DNA of the CDR3: TGTGCCACCCTTCGGGACTCCTACAATGAGCAGTTCTTC. V and J are TRBV15 and TRBJ2-1; D is possibly TRBD2 (5 bases). The CDR3 consists of 13 residues. Germline lookup yields CDR1 LNHNV and CDR2 YYDKDF (reference sequence). Trimming cost V 8 bases and J 0 bases, with 8 bases left between them.